Presented here are 28 T cell receptor beta chains from one specimen sequenced in a study of blood T cell repertoires in COVID-19. Sequenced by immunoSEQ multiplex PCR; TCRdb stores in-frame clones only, minus some. The sample has about 29,000 clones, 82% seen once. Sample: peripheral blood. Receptors were obtained from an elderly man with active or convalescent COVID-19.

Only a few counts were recorded for this clone. The J gene is TRBJ2-3, the V gene TRBV29-1; TRBD1 aligns across 10 bases. The V gene end was trimmed by 3 bases and the J gene end by 4 bases; junction bases not matched to a gene: 13. Germline assignment: CDR1 SQVTM and CDR2 ANQGSEA. This CDR3 region has 17 residues. The CDR3 DNA is TGCAGCGTTGACTCCTCGCGGGGACAGGGGACCGCAGATACGCAGTATTTT. This gives the protein CSVDSSRGQGTADTQYF.

This clone was detected a few times. The V and J genes are TRBV19 and TRBJ1-5, with D unclear. Germline loops: CDR1 LNHDA, CDR2 SQIVND (reference sequence). Between the trimmed V and J ends, which lost 6 bases and 0 bases, there was a span of 9 bases. This CDR3 comprises 14 residues. CDR3 protein: CASSAGYSNQPQHF. Written as DNA, the CDR3 is TGTGCCAGTAGCGCGGGATATAGCAATCAGCCCCAGCATTTT.

The V and J genes are TRBV9 and TRBJ2-1; D possibly corresponds to TRBD2 (6 bases). CDR3 size: 18 residues. CDR1 is SGDLS and CDR2 is YYNGEE in the germline V gene. V was trimmed by 3 bases and J by 0 bases, leaving 19 bases between them. This CDR3 is CASSAGGRTYRSYNEQFF. In DNA, the CDR3 is TGTGCCAGCAGCGCAGGAGGGAGGACCTATCGCTCCTACAATGAGCAGTTCTTC.

A remark on this clone: One junction end does not reproduce the germline sequence, and a read error may be involved. This chain connects TRBV7-2 to TRBJ2-5; D perhaps matches TRBD2 (6 bases). Germline V lookup: CDR1 SGHTA, CDR2 FQGNSA. The CDR3 has 16 amino acids. This CDR3 reads CASSLALRTGEETQYF. For the CDR3, the DNA is TGTGCCAGTAGCTTAGCGCTTCGGACGGGGGAAGAGACCCAGTACTTC.

This clone was picked up one time. The gene calls are TRBV7-2 and TRBJ2-7; the match to TRBD2 covers 11 bases. The CDR3 extends over 15 amino acids. V shed 5 bases and J 4 bases; nucleotides not matched to a gene: 7. Germline lookup yields CDR1 SGHTA and CDR2 FQGNSA. The CDR3 nucleotides read TGTGCCAGCAGCGCCCGACTAGCGGGACGTTACGAGCAGTACTTC. Translated, it gives CASSARLAGRYEQYF. Combining the CDR3 with reference TRBV7-2 and TRBJ2-7 gives the whole variable domain GAGVSQSPSNKVTEKGKDVELRCDPISGHTALYWYRQSLGQGLEFLIYFQGNSAPDKSGLPSDRFSAERTGGSVSTLTIQRTQQEDSAVYLCASSARLAGRYEQYFGPGTRLTVT.

The CDR3 sequence: CASKQDSDTQYF. CDR3 bases: TGCGCCAGCAAGCAGGACTCAGATACGCAGTATTTT. This rearrangement joins TRBV10-2 to TRBJ2-3; possibly TRBD2 for D (5 bases). V was pared by 7 bases and J by 4 bases, with 9 bases between. The length of the CDR3 is 12 residues. Germline V lookup: CDR1 WSHSY, CDR2 SAAADI.

In its sample, this clone was seen a few times. The gene calls are TRBV19 and TRBJ2-1, with 7 bases lining up with TRBD1. The CDR3 spans 13 residues. The V gene end was trimmed by 1 base and the J gene end by 8 bases; junction bases not matched to a gene: 2. The germline gives CDR1 LNHDA, CDR2 SQIVND (reference sequence). In nucleotides, the CDR3 is TGTGCCAGTAGTATAGTAGGGGGCCATGAGCAGTTCTTC. This sequence encodes CASSIVGGHEQFF. The full variable domain, rest sourced from reference TRBV19 and TRBJ2-1, is DGGITQSPKYLFRKEGQNVTLSCEQNLNHDAMYWYRQDPGQGLRLIYYSQIVNDFQKGDIAEGYSVSREKKESFPLTVTSAQKNPTAFYLCASSIVGGHEQFFGPGTRLTVL.

The V and J genes are TRBV19 and TRBJ2-3; 12 nucleotides match TRBD2. Germline trimming cut 5 bases from V and 5 bases from J; bases unmatched to any gene: 2. The CDR3 consists of 14 residues. The germline V gene has CDR1 LNHDA and CDR2 SQIVND (reference sequence). CDR3 sequence reads: CASSSSGGVDTQYF. CDR3 in DNA: TGTGCCAGTAGTTCTAGCGGGGGGGTAGATACGCAGTATTTT.

The genes are TRBV5-1 and TRBJ1-1; TRBD1 might be the D (6 bases). The CDR3 has 15 amino acids. V was pared by 3 bases and J by 3 bases, with 15 bases between. In germline, CDR1 is SGHRS, CDR2 YFSETQ. This CDR3 reads CASSSGGGGYTEAFF. For the CDR3, the DNA is TGCGCCAGCAGCTCCGGGGGCGGGGGGTACACTGAAGCTTTCTTT.

This chain connects TRBV21-1 to TRBJ2-2; no DNA check was done on the table's D call, TRBD1. TRBV21-1 is labeled a pseudogene. There are 16 residues in the CDR3. The CDR3 nucleotides read TGTGCCAGCAGCAAAGTTCACAGGGCGAACACCGGGGAGCTGTTTTTT. It codes for CASSKVHRANTGELFF.

The V and J genes are TRBV5-1 and TRBJ1-3, with 7 bases fitting TRBD1. The germline V gene encodes CDR1 SGHRS and CDR2 YFSETQ. With 4 bases clipped from V and 6 bases from J, the junction kept 10 bases outside the gene matches. The CDR3 is 15 amino acids. CDR3 in DNA: TGCGCCAGCAGCCGGGACAGCTCTGATGTAAACACCATATATTTT. Translated: CASSRDSSDVNTIYF.

V gene TRBV28 combines with J gene TRBJ1-6, with a tentative D call TRBD1 (5 bases). The CDR3 is 14 residues long. Trimming took off 8 bases at V and 6 bases at J, with 14 bases between the two ends. Germline lookup yields CDR1 MDHEN and CDR2 SYDVKM. The CDR3 DNA is TGTGCCAGCCTCAAGCGGGGGGTTAATTCACCCCTCCACTTT. Amino acids: CASLKRGVNSPLHF.

The V call is TRBV6-1, the J call TRBJ1-5; D may be TRBD1 (6 bases). CDR3 size: 14 residues. V lost 3 bases and J 6 bases, leaving 12 bases between the germline ends. Germline V gives CDR1 MNHNS, CDR2 SASEGT. The CDR3 region is CASSDAGQFQPQHF. In nucleotides, the CDR3 is TGTGCCAGCAGTGATGCCGGACAGTTTCAGCCCCAGCATTTT.

The V and J genes are TRBV6-6 and TRBJ2-1, with 9 bases that match TRBD1. With 6 bases clipped from V and 7 bases from J, the junction kept 10 bases outside the gene matches. The V gene's germline CDR1 is MNHNY and CDR2 SVGAGI (reference sequence). The CDR3 contains 15 residues. CDR3 protein: CASSLPTGGSNEQFF. Written as DNA, the CDR3 is TGTGCCAGCAGCCTCCCGACAGGGGGGTCGAATGAGCAGTTCTTC.

The CDR3 loop reads CASSSALAGRGPDTQYF. CDR3 in DNA: TGTGCCAGCAGCTCAGCCCTAGCGGGGAGGGGCCCAGATACGCAGTATTTT. J is TRBJ2-3 and V is TRBV7-2, with 9 bases identical to TRBD2. The V gene end was trimmed by 4 bases and the J gene end by 4 bases; junction bases not matched to a gene: 12. The length of the CDR3 is 17 residues. Germline CDR1 SGHTA, CDR2 FQGNSA.

This clone is labeled as medium-sized. The chain couples TRBV23-1 to TRBJ1-1; D may be TRBD1 (6 bases). TRBV23-1 is flagged as an ORF with uncertain function. CDR3 length: 15 residues. V was clipped by 0 bases and J by 4 bases, with 12 bases between them. The CDR3, as DNA: TGCGCCAGCAGTCAATCCACAGGGTATGCCACTGAAGCTTTCTTT. It translates to CASSQSTGYATEAFF.

J is TRBJ2-7 and V is TRBV5-4; D not certain. Germline CDR1 SGHNT, CDR2 YYREEE (reference sequence). V was pared by 3 bases and J by 2 bases, with 9 bases between. The CDR3 consists of 13 residues. CDR3: CASSSWPPYEQYF. The CDR3 nucleotides are TGTGCCAGCAGCTCTTGGCCCCCCTACGAGCAGTACTTC. Variable domain in full (rest from reference TRBV5-4 and TRBJ2-7): ETGVTQSPTHLIKTRGQQVTLRCSSQSGHNTVSWYQQALGQGPQFIFQYYREEENGRGNFPPRFSGLQFPNYSSELNVNALELDDSALYLCASSSWPPYEQYFGPGTRLTVT.

The gene calls are TRBV12-5 and TRBJ2-5; TRBD1 agrees at 8 bases. Losses at the gene ends were 0 bases for V and 7 bases for J; bases not matched to a gene: 13. Germline CDR1 reads LGHNT; CDR2 reads FRNRAP. This CDR3 is 17 amino acids long. The CDR3 protein is CASGLVAEDRASRTQYF. The CDR3 nucleotides read TGTGCTAGTGGTTTGGTAGCTGAGGACAGGGCCTCGAGGACCCAGTACTTC.

This chain uses TRBV24-1 with TRBJ2-1, with D maybe TRBD2 (6 bases). CDR1 is KGHDR and CDR2 is SFDVKD in the germline V gene. The CDR3 has 15 amino acids. Trimming pared 3 bases from V and 6 bases from J, leaving 14 bases between. The CDR3 DNA follows: TGTGCCACCAGTGATCAGGGACTCCTTAGCAATGAGCAGTTCTTC. This translates into CATSDQGLLSNEQFF.

This clone was picked up one time. The CDR3 protein is CASSSLGELFF. The CDR3 nucleotides read TGTGCCAGCAGTTCTCTCGGGGAGCTGTTTTTT. The chain uses TRBV27 and TRBJ2-2, with D hard to call. Per the germline V gene, CDR1 is MNHEY and CDR2 is SMNVEV (reference sequence). V lost 4 bases and J lost 7, with 4 bases in between. The CDR3 loop spans 11 amino acids.

This sequence joins TRBV29-1 and TRBJ2-7; perhaps TRBD2 as D (5 bases). This CDR3 has 14 residues. CDR1 and CDR2 from the germline V gene are SQVTM and ANQGSEA. Trimming removed 3 bases from V and 3 bases from J, with 15 bases in between. CDR3 in amino acids: CSVDTDSDRYEQYF. CDR3 DNA: TGCAGCGTTGATACGGACTCCGACCGCTACGAGCAGTACTTC.

This clone was seen more than once but under ten times. The V and J genes are TRBV28 and TRBJ1-5; 8 bases agree with TRBD1. Germline V gene sequence: CDR1 MDHEN, CDR2 SYDVKM. The V and J ends lost 10 bases and 3 bases, in that order; junction bases with no gene match: 8. CDR3 size: 14 residues. CDR3 in amino acids: CATPDRALNQPQHF. DNA of the CDR3: TGTGCCACCCCGGACAGGGCCCTCAATCAGCCCCAGCATTTT.

The chain links TRBV12-3 or TRBV12-4 to TRBJ2-7; D gene uncertain. The CDR3 extends over 13 amino acids. Trimming left V 2 bases short and J 6 bases short, with 11 bases between. The DNA for the CDR3 is TGTGCCAGCAGTTTACTCATCACTGGCGAGCAGTACTTC. It specifies CASSLLITGEQYF.

V is TRBV3-1 (or the pseudogene TRBV3-2) and J is TRBJ1-3; D is unclear. The germline V gene encodes CDR1 LGHDT and CDR2 YNNKEL (reference sequence). V was trimmed by 2 bases and J by 3 bases, leaving 11 bases between them. The CDR3 extends over 15 amino acids. CDR3 loop: CASSQQWGGGNTIYF. The CDR3 DNA reads TGTGCCAGCAGCCAACAGTGGGGAGGTGGAAACACCATATATTTT.

A remark on this clone: Given the absence of the conserved phenylalanine or tryptophan at the CDR3 end, a read error is likely. It is unclear where the CDR3 begins or ends on the DNA, so no DNA is shown, and the CDR3 is as TCRdb lists it. The genes are TRBV12-2 and TRBJ1-4. TRBV12-2 represents a pseudogene. The CDR3 is 11 residues long, ends included. The CDR3 loop is CASRLVAGPGI.

The rearrangement joins TRBV12-3 or TRBV12-4 to TRBJ1-1, with D maybe TRBD1 (5 bases). The length of the CDR3 is 13 residues. Trimming took 3 bases from V and 8 from J, leaving 13 bases between them. This CDR3 is CASSLVRRTEAFF. The CDR3 DNA reads TGTGCCAGCAGTTTGGTGAGAAGGACAGAAGCTTTCTTT.

The CDR3 sequence is CASTQGAATDTQYF. As DNA, the CDR3 is TGTGCCAGCACCCAGGGGGCGGCCACAGATACGCAGTATTTT. This chain joins TRBV9 and TRBJ2-3, with 8 bases fitting TRBD1. The junction had 5 bases not matched to a gene; V was cut back by 6 bases and J by 2 bases. CDR3 length: 14 amino acids. Germline-derived CDR1 and CDR2 are SGDLS and YYNGEE. Using reference TRBV9 and TRBJ2-3 for the parts outside the CDR3, the full variable domain is DSGVTQTPKHLITATGQRVTLRCSPRSGDLSVYWYQQSLDQGLQFLIQYYNGEERAKGNILERFSAQQFPDLHSELNLSSLELGDSALYFCASTQGAATDTQYFGPGTRLTVL.

The V and J genes are TRBV25-1 and TRBJ1-5; D is ambiguous. This CDR3 has 17 amino acids. Trimming pared 5 bases from V and 0 bases from J, leaving 17 bases between. Germline V lookup: CDR1 MGHDK, CDR2 SYGVNS. The CDR3 sequence is CASSLCSWQYSNQPQHF. Here the CDR3 DNA reads TGTGCCAGCAGTCTTTGTTCGTGGCAATATAGCAATCAGCCCCAGCATTTT. The whole variable domain, filled in from reference TRBV25-1 and TRBJ1-5, reads EADIYQTPRYLVIGTGKKITLECSQTMGHDKMYWYQQDPGMELHLIHYSYGVNSTEKGDLSSESTVSRIRTEHFPLTLESARPSHTSQYLCASSLCSWQYSNQPQHFGDGTRLSIL.